This TCR beta chain was documented in a study of OX40 agonist ivuxolimab in advanced cancers. Across the study: Partial responses were achieved by three patients, one with hepatocellular carcinoma and two with cutaneous melanoma.

The trim removed 8 bases at V and 3 bases at J, leaving 11 bases unmatched. The germline V gene encodes CDR1 MRHNA and CDR2 SNTAGT. The CDR3 has 15 amino acids. Broader study findings: Expanded peripheral T cell antigen specificity was not determined.

Concerning this clone: Its antigen is unidentified.

Patients with autoimmune history or systemic immunosuppression were excluded. This table comes from immunoSEQ multiplex PCR, and its TCRdb copy is limited to in-frame clones, with some not included. The sample has over 70,000 clones, just under 90% seen once. The clonotype was recovered from an adult with an advanced solid tumor such as melanoma, head and neck, liver or kidney cancer. The V and J genes are TRBV6-4 and TRBJ2-7; 9 bases are a match to TRBD1. The sample consisted of CD4+ or CD8+ T cells sorted from blood, taken in a trial of the OX40 agonist ivuxolimab. In DNA, the CDR3 is TGTGCCAGCTCTCTCACGGGACAGGGAGTCTACGAGCAGTACTTC. Protein sequence: CASSLTGQGVYEQYF.